These T cell receptor beta chains were read from a single sample in a study of response to subunit inactivated influenza vaccine. TCRdb reanalysed the RT-PCR reads using MiXCR and keeps one entry per CDR3 protein. Of some 600,000 distinct CDR3 sequences in the sample, approximately 15% were seen once. The starting material was PBMCs from blood, obtained around 15 days before vaccination. Receptor source: a man in his fifties or sixties who received an inactivated influenza vaccine. CDR3s include the opening cysteine and the closing phenylalanine or tryptophan. The D gene is left open where the match is weak. Size values are once, few and many counts, or a class for expanded clones, and some rows have none.

abundance	v_gene	j_gene	d_gene	CDR3nt	CDR3aa
few	TRBV7-2	TRBJ2-2	.	TGTGCCAGCAGCTTAGTCCGCGGGATTATCACCGGGGAGCTGTTTTTT	CASSLVRGIITGELFF
.	TRBV5-1	TRBJ2-1	TRBD2	TGCGCCAGCAGCTTGTCCCTAACTAGCGGGATCGATGAGCAGTTCTTC	CASSLSLTSGIDEQFF
.	TRBV12-3/TRBV12-4	TRBJ1-3	TRBD1	TGTGGCAGCAGGGCCACAGGGGTCAGCTCTGGAAACACCATATATTTT	CGSRATGVSSGNTIYF
few	TRBV27	TRBJ1-4	.	TGTGCCAGCAGTTTAAAAGGGGGTGCAACTAATGAAAAACTGTTTTTT	CASSLKGGATNEKLFF
few	TRBV6-1	TRBJ1-1	.	TGTGCCAGCACTAGACCGGAGGGGAGTACTGAAGCTTTCTTT	CASTRPEGSTEAFF
.	TRBV7-2	TRBJ2-1	.	TGTGCCAGCAGCCCGAGCGGCCGGAACAATGAGCAGTTCTTC	CASSPSGRNNEQFF
once	TRBV27	TRBJ2-7	.	TGTGCCAGCAGAGGACTCGTCTACGAGCAGTACTTC	CASRGLVYEQYF
many	TRBV5-4	TRBJ2-7	TRBD2	TGTGCCAGCAGCTCCCGCCTCCAGCGGGGGTCCCCCGAGCAGTACTTC	CASSSRLQRGSPEQYF
.	TRBV11-1	TRBJ2-6	.	TGTGCCAGCAGCATTTTGGACGCACCCGTATCTGGGGCCAACGTCCTGACTTTC	CASSILDAPVSGANVLTF
.	TRBV11-2	TRBJ2-1	.	TGTGCCAGCACCTTCGGTAGGCAAAACAATGAGCAGTTCTTC	CASTFGRQNNEQFF
.	TRBV5-1	TRBJ2-7	.	TGCGCCAGCAGCTTGCAGGGACGGTCAATCCTCTCCTACGAGCAGTACTTC	CASSLQGRSILSYEQYF
few	TRBV29-1	TRBJ2-3	.	TGCAGCCTAAGGGACCCAGATACGCAGTATTTT	CSLRDPDTQYF
few	TRBV7-3	TRBJ2-2	TRBD2	TGTGCCAGCAGCCCCTCTCCGGGACTAGCGGGAGGGCATCGGAGCGGGGAGCTGTTTTTT	CASSPSPGLAGGHRSGELFF
many	TRBV5-6	TRBJ2-5	.	TGTGCCAGCAGCTCCCAAATGTGGGAGACCCAGTACTTC	CASSSQMWETQYF
few	TRBV29-1	TRBJ2-2	.	TGCAGCGTTGCGTCCCAGGGATTGAACACCGGGGAGCTGTTTTTT	CSVASQGLNTGELFF
few	TRBV20-1	TRBJ1-1	.	TGCAGTGCTCCCTCCGGGGGGAAGGCTTTCTTT	CSAPSGGKAFF
few	TRBV28	TRBJ2-5	TRBD1	TGTGCCAGCAGTCTCATTGGACAGGGGTACCAAGAGACCCAGTACTTC	CASSLIGQGYQETQYF
.	TRBV20-1	TRBJ2-3	TRBD2	TGCAGTGCTAGAGAAGCTAGCGGGAGCGAGCAGTATTTT	CSAREASGSEQYF
.	TRBV11-2	TRBJ1-6	.	TGTGCCAGCAGCTTCCGGGGCTTTAATTCACCCCTCCACTTT	CASSFRGFNSPLHF
few	TRBV11-2	TRBJ2-3	TRBD2	TGTGCCAGCAGCTTAGGGGCTAGCGGGAACACAGATACGCAGTATTTT	CASSLGASGNTDTQYF
once	TRBV4-2	TRBJ2-7	.	TGTGCCAGCAGCCAGGATGCTGGGAGTGGCTCCTACGAGCAGTACTTC	CASSQDAGSGSYEQYF
.	TRBV12-3/TRBV12-4	TRBJ1-3	.	TGTGCCAGCAGTTTCCAGAGCTCTGGAAACACCATATATTTT	CASSFQSSGNTIYF
.	TRBV20-1	TRBJ2-1	.	TGCAGTGTAACTACTCCTACCTACAATGAGCAGTTCTTC	CSVTTPTYNEQFF
few	TRBV29-1	TRBJ1-1	.	TGCAGCGTTGTGAGGGAGGGTTACAGCTCCCGGAACACTGAAGCTTTCTTT	CSVVREGYSSRNTEAFF
few	TRBV27	TRBJ2-7	.	TGTGCCAGCACCCGGGGGACAGTTTCCTACGAGCAGTACTTC	CASTRGTVSYEQYF
many	TRBV6-1	TRBJ2-1	.	TGTGCCAGCAGTGAATCTCCAGGCCATCGCTCCTACAATGAGCAGTTCTTC	CASSESPGHRSYNEQFF
many	TRBV7-2	TRBJ2-5	.	TGTGCCAGCAGCTTAGCGCTATGGGAGGCAGAAGAAGAGACCCAGTACTTC	CASSLALWEAEEETQYF
few	TRBV5-1	TRBJ2-1	.	TGCGCCAGCAGCTTGGACCCGCGACAGGTAACCTACAATGAGCAGTTCTTC	CASSLDPRQVTYNEQFF
.	TRBV7-2	TRBJ2-7	.	TGTGCCTCAGGGCCGGGATACTCCTACGAGCAGTACTTC	CASGPGYSYEQYF
few	TRBV6-2/TRBV6-3	TRBJ1-5	.	TGTGCCAGCAGTAAAGGGGGTAGCAATCAGCCCCAGCATTTT	CASSKGGSNQPQHF
.	TRBV7-2	TRBJ2-7	.	TGTGCCAGCAGCTTAGTCAGGGTTTCCTACGAGCAGTACTTC	CASSLVRVSYEQYF
.	TRBV7-2	TRBJ2-5	.	TGTGCCAGCAGCACCGATGGACGGACCCTCGGGACCCAGTACTTC	CASSTDGRTLGTQYF
.	TRBV20-1	TRBJ2-4	.	TGCAGTGCTAGATCCCCAGGGGGGATGGCTATAGCCAAAAACATTCAGTACTTC	CSARSPGGMAIAKNIQYF
many	TRBV5-1	TRBJ2-7	.	TGCGCCAGCAGCCCGGGGGACGGTTCCTACGAGCAGTACTTC	CASSPGDGSYEQYF
.	TRBV20-1	TRBJ1-2	.	TGCAGTGCCCAGCAGGACTATGGCTACACCTTC	CSAQQDYGYTF
.	TRBV6-5	TRBJ2-5	TRBD2	TGTGCCAGCAGTTACTCGCCGGGAGGGCAGGAGACCCAGTACTTC	CASSYSPGGQETQYF
few	TRBV5-1	TRBJ2-7	TRBD1	TGCGCCAGCAGCTTGGGGAGGACAGGGCCCCACGAGCAGTACTTC	CASSLGRTGPHEQYF
.	TRBV10-3	TRBJ2-5	.	TGTGCCATCAGTGGGAAACAGGTCTCAACCCAAGAGACCCAGTACTTC	CAISGKQVSTQETQYF
.	TRBV15	TRBJ1-1	.	TGTGCCACCAGCAGAGGACGGCAGGCGGGGAACACTGAAGCTTTCTTT	CATSRGRQAGNTEAFF
few	TRBV12-3/TRBV12-4	TRBJ2-1	TRBD2	TGTGCCAGCAGTTCCCCTCTAGCGGGTACCTCCTACAATGAGCAGTTCTTC	CASSSPLAGTSYNEQFF